This entry lists 6 T cell receptor beta chains sequenced from one sample in a study of early T cells in non-severe SARS-CoV-2 infection. TCRdb processed the 5' RACE reads anew with MiXCR; each CDR3 protein has one entry. This table holds over 35,000 distinct CDR3 sequences, around 4.6% found once. Sequencing input: whole blood. The receptors originated from an adult who was a healthcare worker with PCR-confirmed SARS-CoV-2 infection or an uninfected control (not recorded which).

The genes are TRBV28 and TRBJ1-2; TRBD1 agrees at 8 bases. CDR1 is MDHEN, CDR2 SYDVKM, per germline. V lost 6 bases and J lost 8; bases outside the gene matches: 8. The CDR3 totals 13 residues. The CDR3 nucleotides are TGTGCCAGCAGCAAGGACAGGGCGGGAGGCTACACCTTC. Translating gives CASSKDRAGGYTF.

Many counts were recorded for this clonotype. The chain joins TRBV7-6 to TRBJ2-1; D possibly matches TRBD1 or TRBD2 (5 bases each). The germline V gene has CDR1 SGHVS and CDR2 FNYEAQ. Trimming stripped 5 bases from V and 7 bases from J, with 12 bases between. CDR3 length equals 13 residues. CDR3 bases: TGTGCCAGCAGCACGGGACCGGCGAATGAGCAGTTCTTC. It encodes CASSTGPANEQFF.

This clonotype was seen many times. The V gene is TRBV20-1, the J gene TRBJ2-7; weak D call: TRBD2 (5 bases). Trimming took off 3 bases at V and 0 bases at J, with 12 bases between the two ends. There are 14 residues in the CDR3. Germline lookup yields CDR1 DFQATT and CDR2 SNEGSKA (reference sequence). CDR3 sequence: CSARSGGTSYEQYF. The CDR3 nucleotides are TGCAGTGCTAGGAGCGGCGGAACCTCCTACGAGCAGTACTTC.

This clonotype occurred many times. The V call is TRBV18, the J call TRBJ1-1, with TRBD1 as a possible D gene (5 bases). CDR1 and CDR2 from the germline V gene are KGHSH and LQKENI. V lost 6 bases, J lost 5 bases, and 19 bases lay in between. The CDR3 runs to 15 residues. The CDR3 DNA follows: TGTGCCAGCTCCCAAACAAACGGGGGAAGTACTGAAGCTTTCTTT. Its protein is CASSQTNGGSTEAFF.

The table lists this clonotype with many counts. This sequence joins TRBV20-1 and TRBJ1-5; D call uncertain. Germline CDR1 DFQATT, CDR2 SNEGSKA (reference sequence). V lost 3 bases to trimming and J lost 5 bases, with 8 bases between them. CDR3 length: 12 residues. The CDR3 nucleotides are TGCAGTGCTAGCAAGGGCGATCAGCCCCAGCATTTT. Translated, it gives CSASKGDQPQHF.

This chain connects TRBV7-9 to TRBJ1-5, with 7 nucleotides matching TRBD1. Trimming at V came to 6 bases and at J to 5 bases, leaving 4 bases not matched to a gene. Germline CDR1 SEHNR, CDR2 FQNEAQ (reference sequence). The CDR3 runs to 13 residues. The CDR3 DNA reads TGTGCCAGCAGTCCTACAGGGGATCAGCCCCAGCATTTT. Its protein is CASSPTGDQPQHF.